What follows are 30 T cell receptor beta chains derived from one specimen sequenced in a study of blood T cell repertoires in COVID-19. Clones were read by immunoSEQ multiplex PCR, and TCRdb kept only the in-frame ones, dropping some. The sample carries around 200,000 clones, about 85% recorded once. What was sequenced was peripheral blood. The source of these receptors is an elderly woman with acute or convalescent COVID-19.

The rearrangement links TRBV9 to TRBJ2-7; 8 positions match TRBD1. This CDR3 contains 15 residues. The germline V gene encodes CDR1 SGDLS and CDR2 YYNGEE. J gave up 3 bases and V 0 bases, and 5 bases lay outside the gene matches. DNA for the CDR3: TGTGCCAGCAGCGTAGGACAGGGGTTACACTACGAGCAGTACTTC. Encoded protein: CASSVGQGLHYEQYF.

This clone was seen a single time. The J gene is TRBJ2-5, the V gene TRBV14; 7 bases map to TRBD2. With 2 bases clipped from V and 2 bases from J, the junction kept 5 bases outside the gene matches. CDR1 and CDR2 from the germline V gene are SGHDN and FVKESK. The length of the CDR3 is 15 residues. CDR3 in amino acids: CASSQLAVKQETQYF. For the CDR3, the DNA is TGTGCCAGCAGCCAACTAGCGGTGAAACAAGAGACCCAGTACTTC.

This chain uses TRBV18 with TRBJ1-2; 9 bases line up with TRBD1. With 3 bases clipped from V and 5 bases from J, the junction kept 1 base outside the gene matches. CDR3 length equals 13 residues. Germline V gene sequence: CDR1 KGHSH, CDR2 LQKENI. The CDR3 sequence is CASSPDRGYGYTF. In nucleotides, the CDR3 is TGTGCCAGCTCACCCGACAGGGGGTATGGCTACACCTTC.

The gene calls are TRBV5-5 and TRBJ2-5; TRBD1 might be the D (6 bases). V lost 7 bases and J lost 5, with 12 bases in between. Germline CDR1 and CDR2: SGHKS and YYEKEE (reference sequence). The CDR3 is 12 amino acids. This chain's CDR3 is CASAIRGETQYF. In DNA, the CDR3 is TGTGCCAGCGCAATAAGGGGGGAGACCCAGTACTTC.

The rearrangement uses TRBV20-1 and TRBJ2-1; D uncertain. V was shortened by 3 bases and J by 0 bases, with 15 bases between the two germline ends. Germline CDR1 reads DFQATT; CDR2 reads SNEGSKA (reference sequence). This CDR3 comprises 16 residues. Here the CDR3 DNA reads TGCAGTGCTAGTGGCCCGACGGCTAGCTCCTACAATGAGCAGTTCTTC. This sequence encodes CSASGPTASSYNEQFF.

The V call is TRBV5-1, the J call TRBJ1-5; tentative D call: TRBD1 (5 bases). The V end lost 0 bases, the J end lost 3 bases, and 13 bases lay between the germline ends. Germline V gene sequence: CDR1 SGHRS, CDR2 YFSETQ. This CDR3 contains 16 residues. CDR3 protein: CASSLGGQGLNQPQHF. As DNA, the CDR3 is TGCGCCAGCAGCTTGGGTGGGCAGGGACTCAATCAGCCCCAGCATTTT.

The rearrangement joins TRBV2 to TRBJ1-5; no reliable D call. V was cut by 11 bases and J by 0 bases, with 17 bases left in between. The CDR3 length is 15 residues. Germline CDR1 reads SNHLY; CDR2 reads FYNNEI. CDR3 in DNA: TGTGCCTCCCTTCGCACGGGGAATAGCAATCAGCCCCAGCATTTT. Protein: CASLRTGNSNQPQHF.

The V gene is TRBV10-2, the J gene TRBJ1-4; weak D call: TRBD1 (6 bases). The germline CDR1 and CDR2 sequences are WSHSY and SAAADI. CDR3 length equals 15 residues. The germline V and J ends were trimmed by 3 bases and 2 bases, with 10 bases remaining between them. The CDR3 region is CASSDVGATNEKLFF. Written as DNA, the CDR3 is TGCGCCAGCAGTGACGTGGGGGCGACTAATGAAAAACTGTTTTTT.

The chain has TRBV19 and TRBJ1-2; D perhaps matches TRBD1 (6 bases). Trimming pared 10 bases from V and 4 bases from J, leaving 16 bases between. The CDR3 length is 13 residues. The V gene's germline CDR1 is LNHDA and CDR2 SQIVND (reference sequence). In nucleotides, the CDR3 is TGTGCCACTCGAGGACAGCCCGGCTATGGCTACACCTTC. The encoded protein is CATRGQPGYGYTF.

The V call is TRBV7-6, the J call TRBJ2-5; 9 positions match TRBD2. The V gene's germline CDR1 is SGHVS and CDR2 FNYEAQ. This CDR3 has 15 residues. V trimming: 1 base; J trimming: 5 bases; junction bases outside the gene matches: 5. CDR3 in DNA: TGTGCCAGCAGCTTAGGACTAGCGGCCAGGGAGACCCAGTACTTC. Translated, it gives CASSLGLAARETQYF.

CDR3 sequence (DNA): TGTGCCAGCAGCTTAGCTAGGGGACTAGCGGGAGTAGGGGAGCAGTTCTTC. Its protein is CASSLARGLAGVGEQFF. The chain recombines TRBV7-9 with TRBJ2-1, with 14 bases matching TRBD2. J lost 10 bases, V lost 0 bases, and 8 bases had no gene match. The germline gives CDR1 SEHNR, CDR2 FQNEAQ (reference sequence). This CDR3 is 17 amino acids long.

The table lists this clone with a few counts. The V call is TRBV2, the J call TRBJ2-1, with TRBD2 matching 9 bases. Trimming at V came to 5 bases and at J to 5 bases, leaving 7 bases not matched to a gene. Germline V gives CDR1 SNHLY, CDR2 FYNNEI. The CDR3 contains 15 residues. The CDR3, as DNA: TGTGCCAGCAGTAAGGACCAGCGGGGGGACAATGAGCAGTTCTTC. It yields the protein CASSKDQRGDNEQFF. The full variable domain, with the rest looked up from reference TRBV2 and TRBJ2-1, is EPEVTQTPSHQVTQMGQEVILRCVPISNHLYFYWYRQILGQKVEFLVSFYNNEISEKSEIFDDQFSVERPDGSNFTLKIRSTKLEDSAMYFCASSKDQRGDNEQFFGPGTRLTVL.

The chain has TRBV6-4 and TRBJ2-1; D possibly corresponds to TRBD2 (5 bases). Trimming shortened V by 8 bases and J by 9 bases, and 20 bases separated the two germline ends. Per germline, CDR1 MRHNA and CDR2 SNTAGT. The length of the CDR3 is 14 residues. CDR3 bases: TGTGCCAGCCGCTCCCACCGGGGTAGCGTTGAGCAGTTCTTC. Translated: CASRSHRGSVEQFF.

In DNA, the CDR3 is TGTGCCAGCAGCAAAGCGAGGACAGGGCTAGGCCACGAGCAGTACTTC. Residues: CASSKARTGLGHEQYF. The J gene is TRBJ2-7, the V gene TRBV21-1; the table assigns TRBD1, which was not confirmed against the DNA. TRBV21-1 is classified as a pseudogene. This CDR3 comprises 16 residues.

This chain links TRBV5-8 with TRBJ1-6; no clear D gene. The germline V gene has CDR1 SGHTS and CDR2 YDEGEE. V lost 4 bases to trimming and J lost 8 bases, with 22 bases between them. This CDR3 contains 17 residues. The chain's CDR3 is CASSTGYRTLKDSPLHF. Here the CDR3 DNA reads TGTGCCAGCAGCACGGGATATAGGACCCTTAAAGATTCACCCCTCCACTTT.

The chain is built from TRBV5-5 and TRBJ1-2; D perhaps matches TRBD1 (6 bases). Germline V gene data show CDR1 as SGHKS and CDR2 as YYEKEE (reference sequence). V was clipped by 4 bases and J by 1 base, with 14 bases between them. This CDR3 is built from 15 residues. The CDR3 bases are TGTGCCAGCAGCCGGGCGGAAGGGGGTAACTATGGCTACACCTTC. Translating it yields CASSRAEGGNYGYTF.

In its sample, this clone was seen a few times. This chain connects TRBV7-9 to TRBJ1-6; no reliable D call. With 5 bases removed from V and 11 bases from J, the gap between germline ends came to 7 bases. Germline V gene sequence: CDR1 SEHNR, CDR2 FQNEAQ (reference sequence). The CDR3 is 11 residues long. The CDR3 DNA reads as TGTGCCAGCAGCCCCTGGCCACCCCTCCACTTT. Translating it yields CASSPWPPLHF.

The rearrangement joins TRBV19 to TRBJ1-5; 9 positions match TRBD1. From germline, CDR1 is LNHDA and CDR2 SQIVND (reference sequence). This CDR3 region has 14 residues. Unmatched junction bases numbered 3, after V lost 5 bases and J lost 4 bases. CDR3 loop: CASSDRGGNQPQHF. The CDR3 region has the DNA TGTGCCAGTAGTGACAGGGGGGGGAATCAGCCCCAGCATTTT. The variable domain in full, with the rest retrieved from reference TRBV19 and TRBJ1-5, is DGGITQSPKYLFRKEGQNVTLSCEQNLNHDAMYWYRQDPGQGLRLIYYSQIVNDFQKGDIAEGYSVSREKKESFPLTVTSAQKNPTAFYLCASSDRGGNQPQHFGDGTRLSIL.

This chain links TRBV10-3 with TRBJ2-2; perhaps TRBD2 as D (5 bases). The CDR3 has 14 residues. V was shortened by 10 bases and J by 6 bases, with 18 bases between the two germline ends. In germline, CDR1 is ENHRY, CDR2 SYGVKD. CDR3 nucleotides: TGTGCCACCACCGACGCTCGAGGGTCCGGGGAGCTGTTTTTT. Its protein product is CATTDARGSGELFF.

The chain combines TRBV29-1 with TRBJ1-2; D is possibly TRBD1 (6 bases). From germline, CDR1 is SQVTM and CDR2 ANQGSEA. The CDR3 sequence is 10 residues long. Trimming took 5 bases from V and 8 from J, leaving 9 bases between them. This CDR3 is CSVRTEGYTF. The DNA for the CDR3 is TGCAGCGTTAGGACAGAAGGCTACACCTTC.

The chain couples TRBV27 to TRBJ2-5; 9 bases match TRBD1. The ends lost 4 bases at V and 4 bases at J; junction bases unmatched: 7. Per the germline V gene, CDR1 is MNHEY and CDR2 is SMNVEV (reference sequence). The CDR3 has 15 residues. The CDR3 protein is CASSSPLQGAETQYF. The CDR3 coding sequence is TGTGCCAGCAGTTCTCCCCTACAGGGGGCAGAGACCCAGTACTTC.

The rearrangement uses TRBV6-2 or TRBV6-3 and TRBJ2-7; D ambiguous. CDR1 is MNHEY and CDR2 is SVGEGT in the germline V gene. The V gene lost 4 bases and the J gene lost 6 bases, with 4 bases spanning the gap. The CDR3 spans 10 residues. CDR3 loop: CASSSGEQYF. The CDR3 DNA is TGTGCCAGCAGTTCAGGCGAGCAGTACTTC.

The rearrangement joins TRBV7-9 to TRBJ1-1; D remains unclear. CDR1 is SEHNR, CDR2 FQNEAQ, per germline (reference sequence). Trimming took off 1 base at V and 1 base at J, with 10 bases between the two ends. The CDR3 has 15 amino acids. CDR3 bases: TGTGCCAGCAGCTTAGATCTGGGCAGGAACACTGAAGCTTTCTTT. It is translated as CASSLDLGRNTEAFF.

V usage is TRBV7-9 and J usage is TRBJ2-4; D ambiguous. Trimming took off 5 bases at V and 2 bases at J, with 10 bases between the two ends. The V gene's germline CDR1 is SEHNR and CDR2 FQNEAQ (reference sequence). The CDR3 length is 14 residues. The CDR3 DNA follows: TGTGCCAGCAGCCTTTACAGCCCCAAAAACATTCAGTACTTC. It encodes CASSLYSPKNIQYF.

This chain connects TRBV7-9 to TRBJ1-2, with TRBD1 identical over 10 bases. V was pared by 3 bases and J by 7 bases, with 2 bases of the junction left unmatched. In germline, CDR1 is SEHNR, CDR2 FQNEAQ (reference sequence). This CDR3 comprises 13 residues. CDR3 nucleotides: TGTGCCAGCAGCTTGGACAGGGGGTTTGGCTACACCTTC. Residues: CASSLDRGFGYTF.

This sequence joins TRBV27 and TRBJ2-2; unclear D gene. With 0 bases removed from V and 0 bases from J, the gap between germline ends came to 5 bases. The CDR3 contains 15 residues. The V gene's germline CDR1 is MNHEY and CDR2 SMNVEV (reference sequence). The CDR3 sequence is CASSLSPANTGELFF. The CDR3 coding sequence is TGTGCCAGCAGTTTATCTCCCGCGAACACCGGGGAGCTGTTTTTT.

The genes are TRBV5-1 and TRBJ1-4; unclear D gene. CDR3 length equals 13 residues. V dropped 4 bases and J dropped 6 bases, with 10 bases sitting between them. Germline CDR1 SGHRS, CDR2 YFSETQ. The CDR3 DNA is TGCGCCAGCAGCCTGACCGGGGATGAAAAACTGTTTTTT. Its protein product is CASSLTGDEKLFF.

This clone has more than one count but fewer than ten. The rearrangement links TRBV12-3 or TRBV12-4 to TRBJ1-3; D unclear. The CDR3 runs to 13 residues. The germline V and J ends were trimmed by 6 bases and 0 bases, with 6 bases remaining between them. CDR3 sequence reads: CASSSSSGNTIYF. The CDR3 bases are TGTGCCAGCAGCTCTAGCTCTGGAAACACCATATATTTT.

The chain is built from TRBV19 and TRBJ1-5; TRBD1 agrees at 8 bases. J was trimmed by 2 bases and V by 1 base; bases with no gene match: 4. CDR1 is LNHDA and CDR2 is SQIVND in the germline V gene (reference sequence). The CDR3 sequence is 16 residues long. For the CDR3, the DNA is TGTGCCAGTAGTATAGGGGAGGGACAGGGCAATCAGCCCCAGCATTTT. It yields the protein CASSIGEGQGNQPQHF.

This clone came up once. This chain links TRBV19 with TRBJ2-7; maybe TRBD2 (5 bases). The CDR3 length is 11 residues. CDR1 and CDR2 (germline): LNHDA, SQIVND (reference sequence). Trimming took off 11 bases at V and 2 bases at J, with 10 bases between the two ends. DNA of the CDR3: TGTGCCGTCCGGGGAGCCTACGAGCAGTACTTC. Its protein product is CAVRGAYEQYF.